The entry below gives a single T cell receptor (beta chain) sequence along with its context. Its specificity is unknown. The PCR made use of 60 Vbeta and 13 Jbeta primers. Measured with immunoSEQ multiplex PCR; TCRdb has only the in-frame clones, and not every one. Of 100,000 to 150,000 clones detected, roughly 62% appear once; the ten largest clones hold 1.5% to 2%. The sample comes from a study of cytomegalovirus exposure and HLA in healthy donors. V lost 5 bases to trimming and J lost 4 bases; unmatched junction nucleotides: 6. The V gene's germline CDR1 is SGDLS and CDR2 YYNGEE. CDR3 size: 15 residues. Regarding the study as a whole: Within a later analysis, the majority of CMV-associated TCR beta chains appeared HLA-restricted. Over 15,000 TCR beta sequences were associated with HLA alleles at 0.05 false discovery rate in a later analysis.

The source is a young man in good health and CMV-seropositive. V usage is TRBV9 and J usage is TRBJ2-1; 10 bases are a match to TRBD1. The sample taken for sequencing was PBMCs. The CDR3 DNA is TGTGCCAGCAGTGTTAGGGACAGGGGATACAATGAGCAGTTCTTC. Translating it yields CASSVRDRGYNEQFF.